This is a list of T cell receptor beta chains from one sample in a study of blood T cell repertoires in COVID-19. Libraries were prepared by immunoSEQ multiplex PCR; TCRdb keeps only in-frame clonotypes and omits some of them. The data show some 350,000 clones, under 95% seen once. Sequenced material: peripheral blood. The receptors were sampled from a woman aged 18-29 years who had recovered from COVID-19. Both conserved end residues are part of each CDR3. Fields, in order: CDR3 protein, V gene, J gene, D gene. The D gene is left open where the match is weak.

CATTGRQGRGETQYF,TRBV6-5,TRBJ2-5,TRBD1
CATSDWGAPQFF,TRBV24-1,TRBJ2-1,NA
CASSESGGRGRDEQFF,TRBV10-1,TRBJ2-1,NA
CASSLSGTSRYNEQFF,TRBV5-1,TRBJ2-1,TRBD2
CASSLNYGYTF,TRBV9,TRBJ1-2,NA
CASSMADRESQPQHF,TRBV19,TRBJ1-5,TRBD1
CASSLEGWGVKNIQYF,TRBV7-2,TRBJ2-4,NA
CASSAWGGRADTQYF,TRBV7-7,TRBJ2-3,TRBD2
CATPPPGLAASTDTQYF,TRBV12-5,TRBJ2-3,TRBD2
CASSETRTSGEDGTQYF,TRBV10-1,TRBJ2-5,TRBD2
CASSLLRAGANVLTF,TRBV7-9,TRBJ2-6,NA
CASSDNVGGEKLFF,TRBV5-1,TRBJ1-4,NA
CASSAQGVGETQYF,TRBV9,TRBJ2-5,TRBD1
CASLGLAGDAEQFF,TRBV2,TRBJ2-1,TRBD2
CAVAGGATDTQYF,TRBV27,TRBJ2-3,TRBD2
CASSIDRAATDTQYF,TRBV5-6,TRBJ2-3,TRBD1
CASGLLRLAGANNEQFF,TRBV12-5,TRBJ2-1,TRBD2
CASSYEQGSNQPQHF,TRBV6-5,TRBJ1-5,NA
CAWTSGRADTQYF,TRBV30,TRBJ2-3,TRBD2
CASRPTGSGNTIYF,TRBV4-2,TRBJ1-3,NA
CASSEGPGDGTDTQYF,TRBV6-1,TRBJ2-3,NA
CASSLYRLSGREPSTDTQYF,TRBV4-1,TRBJ2-3,TRBD2
CASSYSRLAPRDTQYF,TRBV6-5,TRBJ2-3,TRBD2
CASSAYLAGGADTQYF,TRBV2,TRBJ2-3,TRBD2
CASSEPRASGANVLTF,TRBV10-2,TRBJ2-6,NA
CASSLTGDYNEQFF,TRBV9,TRBJ2-1,NA
CAWSVGLRTSGRGETQYF,TRBV30,TRBJ2-5,TRBD2
CASSTWDRAFDQPQHF,TRBV19,TRBJ1-5,TRBD1
CAISGTGGLNEQFF,TRBV10-3,TRBJ2-1,NA
CASSLQGTDNSPLHF,TRBV5-1,TRBJ1-6,NA
CASSPRGGTTEAFF,TRBV4-3,TRBJ1-1,TRBD1
CASSPPSHTDTQYF,TRBV18,TRBJ2-3,NA